Following are 21 T cell receptor beta chains from one sample sequenced in a study of blood T cell repertoires in COVID-19. Using immunoSEQ multiplex PCR, the repertoire was profiled, and TCRdb retains in-frame clones only, with some absent. The sample has some 130,000 clones; roughly 83% are singletons. Specimen: peripheral blood. The origin of the receptors is a woman in her 50s with acute or convalescent COVID-19.

This rearrangement joins TRBV6-5 to TRBJ2-3; 12 nucleotides agree with TRBD1. The V segment lost 6 bases and the J segment 6 bases; nucleotides outside the gene matches: 4. CDR1 MNHEY and CDR2 SVGAGI come from the germline V gene. This CDR3 contains 14 residues. CDR3 nucleotide sequence: TGTGCCAGCAGGGGGACAGGGGGCGGGGATACGCAGTATTTT. This gives the protein CASRGTGGGDTQYF.

This sequence joins TRBV6-5 and TRBJ1-2; D is possibly TRBD1 (6 bases). CDR1 is MNHEY, CDR2 SVGAGI, per germline. V shed 0 bases and J shed 4 bases, with 9 bases lying between them. The CDR3 consists of 14 residues. This CDR3 is CASSYSRGGYGYTF. CDR3 bases: TGTGCCAGCAGTTACTCGAGAGGGGGCTATGGCTACACCTTC.

V and J are TRBV9 and TRBJ2-3; 9 bases line up with TRBD2. Germline assignment: CDR1 SGDLS and CDR2 YYNGEE. The CDR3 totals 15 residues. Trimming at V came to 0 bases and at J to 6 bases, leaving 5 bases not matched to a gene. The CDR3 region has the DNA TGTGCCAGCAGCGTAGCGAGCGGGGGGTGGGATACGCAGTATTTT. Translated, it gives CASSVASGGWDTQYF.

The table lists this clone with a few counts. The V and J genes are TRBV27 and TRBJ1-5, with D unclear. Trimming removed 5 bases from V and 0 bases from J, with 8 bases in between. Germline V gene sequence: CDR1 MNHEY, CDR2 SMNVEV (reference sequence). CDR3 length: 14 amino acids. The CDR3 sequence: CASSPGGSNQPQHF. CDR3 DNA sequence: TGTGCCAGCAGTCCGGGTGGTAGCAATCAGCCCCAGCATTTT.

A single count supports this clone. The chain joins TRBV11-3 to TRBJ1-6; TRBD1 matches 7 bases. J lost 6 bases, V lost 9 bases, and 14 bases had no gene match. From germline, CDR1 is SGHNT and CDR2 YENEEA. This CDR3 spans 16 amino acids. DNA of the CDR3: TGTGCCAGTAAATCTCAGGGGGTCTATCCTAATTCACCCCTCCACTTT. Amino acids: CASKSQGVYPNSPLHF.

On this clone itself: Other DNA variants within this sample encode the same CDR3. This sequence joins TRBV18 and TRBJ1-3; 8 bases map to TRBD1. The V and J ends lost 3 bases and 7 bases, in that order; junction bases with no gene match: 5. Per germline, CDR1 KGHSH and CDR2 LQKENI. This CDR3 contains 14 residues. CDR3 DNA sequence: TGTGCCAGCTCACCGACAGGGGCAGGGAACACCATATATTTT. The encoded protein is CASSPTGAGNTIYF.

The V and J genes are TRBV6-1 and TRBJ2-2; 8 bases are a match to TRBD1. The CDR3 extends over 17 amino acids. The V gene's germline CDR1 is MNHNS and CDR2 SASEGT. Trimming at V came to 0 bases and at J to 2 bases, leaving 5 bases not matched to a gene. CDR3 region: CASSEAAGQVNTGELFF. The DNA of the CDR3 is TGTGCCAGCAGTGAAGCGGCGGGACAGGTTAACACCGGGGAGCTGTTTTTT.

This chain joins TRBV12-3 or TRBV12-4 and TRBJ1-5; the match to TRBD1 covers 7 bases. V trimming: 6 bases; J trimming: 7 bases; junction bases outside the gene matches: 6. The CDR3 runs 13 residues. CDR3 DNA sequence: TGTGCCAGCAGCAAGGGGGCAAAACAGCCCCAGCATTTT. Its translation: CASSKGAKQPQHF.

The J gene is TRBJ1-2, the V gene TRBV5-1, with D perhaps matching TRBD1 (6 bases). V was cut by 0 bases and J by 4 bases, with 10 bases left in between. Germline values: CDR1 SGHRS, CDR2 YFSETQ. This CDR3 is 14 amino acids long. The chain's CDR3 is CASSLGPDSYGYTF. In DNA form, the CDR3 reads TGCGCCAGCAGCTTGGGGCCGGACAGCTATGGCTACACCTTC.

CDR3 DNA sequence: TGTGCCAGCAGTTACTTTTCCGGGATAGATGAGCAGTTCTTC. It codes for CASSYFSGIDEQFF. This chain links TRBV6-5 with TRBJ2-1; D perhaps matches TRBD2 (5 bases). Germline lookup yields CDR1 MNHEY and CDR2 SVGAGI. Trimming removed 1 base from V and 8 bases from J, with 12 bases in between. CDR3 length equals 14 residues.

This clone occurred a few times. The chain recombines TRBV7-8 with TRBJ2-2; the match to TRBD1 covers 8 bases. The J segment lost 4 bases and the V segment lost 5 bases, leaving 9 bases of the junction unmatched. Per germline, CDR1 SGHVS and CDR2 FQNEAQ. CDR3 length: 16 amino acids. Here the CDR3 DNA reads TGTGCCAGCAGCCAAAGGGCAGGGGGCGGCACCGGGGAGCTGTTTTTT. The encoded protein is CASSQRAGGGTGELFF.

The J gene is TRBJ2-3, the V gene TRBV2, with TRBD1 identical over 7 bases. Germline trimming cut 8 bases from V and 3 bases from J; bases unmatched to any gene: 8. In germline, CDR1 is SNHLY, CDR2 FYNNEI. The CDR3 has 14 residues. DNA for the CDR3: TGTGCCAGCGGAACAGGGGTGGGGACAGATACGCAGTATTTT. Its protein product is CASGTGVGTDTQYF.

The chain is built from TRBV19 and TRBJ1-4; 9 nucleotides line up with TRBD1. Germline assignment: CDR1 LNHDA and CDR2 SQIVND (reference sequence). Trimming cost V 7 bases and J 8 bases; bases outside gene matches: 8. The CDR3 loop spans 14 amino acids. The CDR3 protein is CASTTGTGYEKLFF. Written as DNA, the CDR3 is TGTGCCAGTACCACCGGGACAGGGTACGAAAAACTGTTTTTT. The entire variable domain, with the rest obtained from reference TRBV19 and TRBJ1-4, is as follows: DGGITQSPKYLFRKEGQNVTLSCEQNLNHDAMYWYRQDPGQGLRLIYYSQIVNDFQKGDIAEGYSVSREKKESFPLTVTSAQKNPTAFYLCASTTGTGYEKLFFGSGTQLSVL.

CDR3: CASGLRQESGTF. The CDR3 DNA follows: TGTGCTAGTGGTCTCCGACAGGAGTCGGGCACCTTC. V is TRBV12-5 and J is TRBJ1-2, with D possibly matching TRBD1 (6 bases). Germline V lookup: CDR1 LGHNT, CDR2 FRNRAP. The length of the CDR3 is 12 residues. The ends were cut back, 5 bases at V and 13 bases at J, with 17 bases in the middle.

This sequence joins TRBV6-5 and TRBJ2-2; tentative D call: TRBD1 (6 bases). Germline V lookup: CDR1 MNHEY, CDR2 SVGAGI. V lost 5 bases and J 6 bases, leaving 10 bases between the germline ends. The CDR3 covers 13 residues. CDR3 region: CASSINRAGELFF. The DNA of the CDR3 is TGTGCCAGCAGTATCAACAGGGCCGGGGAGCTGTTTTTT.

This chain uses TRBV6-5 with TRBJ1-1; a possible D gene is TRBD1 (6 bases). This CDR3 is built from 15 residues. Trimming removed 6 bases from V and 0 bases from J, with 14 bases in between. Germline V lookup: CDR1 MNHEY, CDR2 SVGAGI. The CDR3 DNA sequence: TGTGCCAGCAGAAACCGGGACACCATGAACACTGAAGCTTTCTTT. Translated, it gives CASRNRDTMNTEAFF.

The CDR3 DNA reads TGTGCCTGGGGGGACAGGGATCTTTCACCCCTCCACTTT. This codes for CAWGDRDLSPLHF. This rearrangement joins TRBV30 to TRBJ1-6, with 9 bases that match TRBD1. Germline loops: CDR1 GTSNPN, CDR2 SVGIG (reference sequence). The CDR3 has 13 residues. With V trimmed by 5 bases and J by 9 bases, 5 bases remained unmatched.

This clone occurred a few times. The chain couples TRBV6-5 to TRBJ1-6, with 10 bases matching TRBD1. The CDR3 has 13 amino acids. Looked up from germline, CDR1 is MNHEY and CDR2 is SVGAGI. Trimming cost V 9 bases and J 8 bases; bases outside gene matches: 4. The CDR3 loop reads CASGGQGYSPLHF. DNA of the CDR3: TGTGCCAGTGGGGGACAGGGGTATTCACCCCTCCACTTT.

The rearrangement uses TRBV28 and TRBJ2-1, with 7 bases identical to TRBD1. V dropped 3 bases and J dropped 8; count of bases not matched to a gene: 7. The CDR3 contains 14 residues. CDR1 MDHEN and CDR2 SYDVKM come from the germline V gene. The CDR3 loop is CASSLFGQVYEQFF. The CDR3, as DNA: TGTGCCAGCAGTTTGTTCGGACAGGTCTATGAGCAGTTCTTC.

J is TRBJ2-1 and V is TRBV10-2, with unresolved D. Germline assignment: CDR1 WSHSY and CDR2 SAAADI. V was cut by 2 bases and J by 5 bases, with 7 bases left in between. The CDR3 runs 13 residues. The CDR3 spells CASSEVGDNEQFF. The CDR3 coding sequence is TGCGCCAGCAGTGAGGTAGGAGACAATGAGCAGTTCTTC.

V gene TRBV2 combines with J gene TRBJ1-6; maybe TRBD1 (6 bases). The CDR3 consists of 14 residues. V was clipped by 1 base and J by 9 bases, with 10 bases between them. The germline gives CDR1 SNHLY, CDR2 FYNNEI. CDR3 nucleotide sequence: TGTGCCAGCAGTGAAGACAGGGTTAGTTCACCCCTCCACTTT. This gives the protein CASSEDRVSSPLHF.